This T cell receptor (beta chain) was recorded in a study of CD8 T cells in ankylosing spondylitis. Study results and limitations: A TCR beta motif of under 10 highly homologous variants seemed to mark ankylosing spondylitis blood.

Trimming stripped 7 bases from V and 6 bases from J, with 16 bases between. The CDR3 contains 14 residues. Looked up from germline, CDR1 is MDHEN and CDR2 is SYDVKM. Using its own MiXCR run on the 5' RACE reads, TCRdb lists one record per CDR3 protein. The sample shows 700,000 to 1,000,000 distinct CDR3 sequences, 10% to 15% of them seen only once. This clonotype was picked up a small number of times. The antigen remains undetermined. Sequences were obtained from blood, either unsorted or a sorted T cell fraction (not recorded which). This clonotype was sampled from a male donor with ankylosing spondylitis. The V and J genes are TRBV28 and TRBJ2-4; D might be TRBD1 or TRBD2, each matching 5 bases. The CDR3 sequence is CASNWDDSRNIQYF. The CDR3 DNA is TGTGCCAGCAATTGGGACGACTCCAGAAACATTCAGTACTTC.